This T cell receptor beta chain was sequenced for a study of OX40 agonist ivuxolimab in advanced cancers. Study overall: The dose of intravenous ivuxolimab that patients received every 2 weeks ranged from 0.01 to 10 mg/kg. Study-wide results and limits: Undetermined was the antigen specificity of the expanded peripheral T cells. Dosing at 0.1 to 3.0 mg/kg was accompanied by clonal expansion of CD4+ and CD8+ blood T cells by week 6.

Exclusion applied to patients with autoimmune disease history or systemic immunosuppression. Measured with immunoSEQ multiplex PCR; TCRdb has only the in-frame clones, and not every one. The sample includes approximately 80,000 clones, about nine tenths of them seen just once. CDR1 and CDR2 (germline): SEHNR, FQNEAQ (reference sequence). Trimming removed 5 bases from V and 4 bases from J, with 8 bases in between. This CDR3 comprises 12 residues. About this clone: Its antigen remains unidentified.

The receptor was isolated from an adult with an advanced solid tumor such as melanoma, head and neck, liver or kidney cancer. This sequence joins TRBV7-9 and TRBJ1-2, with D hard to call. The material was CD4+ or CD8+ T cells sorted from blood, obtained in a trial of the OX40 agonist ivuxolimab. The CDR3 DNA reads TGTGCCAGCAGCCCAGGATTCTATGGCTACACCTTC. Protein sequence: CASSPGFYGYTF.